Presented here are 21 T cell receptor beta chains from one specimen sequenced in a study of early T cells in non-severe SARS-CoV-2 infection. TCRdb analysed the 5' RACE reads with MiXCR anew, one entry per CDR3 protein. Counted here are about 36,000 distinct CDR3 sequences, roughly 6.8% occurring once; the ten biggest clones make up approximately 24%. The sample consisted of whole blood, taken at baseline. These receptor sequences come from an adult who was a healthcare worker with PCR-confirmed SARS-CoV-2 infection or an uninfected control (not recorded which).

This clonotype was counted once. The J gene is TRBJ1-2, the V gene TRBV29-1; D not resolved. Germline lookup yields CDR1 SQVTM and CDR2 ANQGSEA. This CDR3 is built from 11 residues. The germline V and J ends were trimmed by 7 bases and 1 base, with 7 bases remaining between them. CDR3 protein: CSATNNYGYTF. CDR3 nucleotides: TGCAGCGCCACGAATAACTATGGCTACACCTTC.

This clonotype was picked up many times. The rearrangement uses TRBV20-1 and TRBJ1-5; D remains ambiguous. The CDR3 runs 12 residues. The V end was cut by 0 bases, the J end by 6 bases, with 6 bases between. CDR1 and CDR2 from the germline V gene are DFQATT and SNEGSKA (reference sequence). The CDR3 coding sequence is TGCAGTGCTAGAGATGGGGTTCAGCCCCAGCATTTT. Translation gives CSARDGVQPQHF.

In this sample, this clonotype turned up a few times. The V and J genes are TRBV2 and TRBJ2-7, with D perhaps TRBD1 or TRBD2 (5 bases each). The CDR3 is 13 residues long. Trimming left V 0 bases short and J 3 bases short, with 6 bases between. Looked up from germline, CDR1 is SNHLY and CDR2 is FYNNEI. The CDR3 nucleotides are TGTGCCAGCAGTGAAGCGGGACGCTACGAGCAGTACTTC. Translation: CASSEAGRYEQYF.

This clonotype was counted ten times or more. J is TRBJ1-5 and V is TRBV6-2 or TRBV6-3, with unresolved D. The CDR3 contains 15 residues. CDR1 MNHEY and CDR2 SVGEGT come from the germline V gene. V lost 5 bases to trimming and J lost 0 bases, with 11 bases between them. In DNA form, the CDR3 reads TGTGCCAGCAGTATTGGGCAGTCTAGCAATCAGCCCCAGCATTTT. Protein: CASSIGQSSNQPQHF.

This clonotype was observed at least ten times. The chain employs TRBV28 and TRBJ1-2; D is perhaps TRBD1 (6 bases). V lost 7 bases and J 0 bases, leaving 15 bases between the germline ends. This CDR3 contains 15 residues. Germline CDR1 MDHEN, CDR2 SYDVKM. The CDR3 bases are TGTGCCAGCAATGGGAGAGGGGGTGCTAACTATGGCTACACCTTC. It yields the protein CASNGRGGANYGYTF.

This clonotype was seen a few times. The chain employs TRBV9 and TRBJ1-5; the D is unclear. The germline V gene has CDR1 SGDLS and CDR2 YYNGEE. V gave up 4 bases and J gave up 10 bases, with 12 bases separating them. The CDR3 is 12 residues long. The CDR3 DNA follows: TGTGCCAGCAGCCCCCCCGATGGCCCCCAGCATTTT. It translates to CASSPPDGPQHF.

This clonotype was counted once. Here the CDR3 reads CASSYQGFSGTEAFF. CDR3 DNA: TGTGCCAGCAGTTACCAGGGGTTTTCGGGGACTGAAGCTTTCTTT. V is TRBV6-5 and J is TRBJ1-1, with D possibly being TRBD1 (6 bases). Looked up from germline, CDR1 is MNHEY and CDR2 is SVGAGI. The CDR3 length is 15 residues. Trimming removed 2 bases at V and 5 bases at J, with 15 bases between.

At least ten counts were recorded for this clonotype. The chain uses TRBV29-1 and TRBJ1-2, with 12 nucleotides matching TRBD1. V lost 3 bases, J lost 3 bases, and 11 bases stayed unmatched. The germline CDR1 and CDR2 sequences are SQVTM and ANQGSEA. The CDR3 is 17 residues long. CDR3 DNA: TGCAGCGTTGATCCCGCCGGGACAGGGGGCAGTCACTATGGCTACACCTTC. Encoded protein: CSVDPAGTGGSHYGYTF.

Many counts were recorded for this clonotype. The chain links TRBV4-1 to TRBJ2-1, with D hard to call. Germline V lookup: CDR1 MGHRA, CDR2 YSYEKL. The V end was cut by 6 bases, the J end by 0 bases, with 9 bases between. The CDR3 spans 14 residues. The CDR3 DNA sequence: TGCGCCAGCAGGCCGATGAGCTCCTACAATGAGCAGTTCTTC. This sequence encodes CASRPMSSYNEQFF.

Ten or more counts support this clonotype. The J gene is TRBJ1-5, the V gene TRBV4-1; a weak D match, TRBD1 (6 bases). V was clipped by 0 bases and J by 0 bases, with 12 bases between them. This CDR3 has 17 amino acids. Germline V gives CDR1 MGHRA, CDR2 YSYEKL. DNA for the CDR3: TGCGCCAGCAGCCAAGAGGGGGGGCAATATAGCAATCAGCCCCAGCATTTT. Its protein product is CASSQEGGQYSNQPQHF.

This clonotype was picked up a small number of times. The chain recombines TRBV10-2 with TRBJ2-7; 10 bases are a match to TRBD1. This CDR3 spans 13 amino acids. Germline CDR1 and CDR2: WSHSY and SAAADI. Losses at the gene ends were 9 bases for V and 6 bases for J; bases not matched to a gene: 8. CDR3 protein: CASGDRGVGEQYF. DNA of the CDR3: TGCGCCAGTGGGGACAGGGGCGTCGGCGAGCAGTACTTC.

The gene calls are TRBV20-1 and TRBJ2-1; maybe TRBD2 (5 bases). The CDR3 extends over 13 amino acids. Germline lookup yields CDR1 DFQATT and CDR2 SNEGSKA (reference sequence). Trimming removed 4 bases at V and 4 bases at J, with 11 bases between. The CDR3 protein is CSANLASYNEQFF. The CDR3 bases are TGCAGTGCTAACCTAGCCAGTTACAATGAGCAGTTCTTC.

This clonotype appeared a few times. The chain links TRBV4-3 to TRBJ1-6; D uncertain. The V end lost 0 bases, the J end lost 7 bases, and 13 bases lay between the germline ends. Germline V gene lookup returns CDR1 LGHNA and CDR2 YSLEER. CDR3 length: 16 residues. The CDR3 sequence: CASSQDKGSRNSPLHF. Here the CDR3 DNA reads TGCGCCAGCAGCCAAGATAAAGGCAGCAGAAATTCACCCCTCCACTTT.

This clonotype was counted at least ten times. The chain uses TRBV6-5 and TRBJ2-5; D is unresolved. The CDR3 covers 11 residues. Trimming left V 7 bases short and J 4 bases short, with 7 bases between. CDR1 and CDR2 (germline): MNHEY, SVGAGI. In DNA form, the CDR3 reads TGTGCCAGCAAAAACCGAGAGACCCAGTACTTC. It codes for CASKNRETQYF.

The chain uses TRBV18 and TRBJ1-6, with D tentatively TRBD1 (5 bases). The CDR3 contains 18 residues. Germline CDR1 is KGHSH and CDR2 is LQKENI. Trimming removed 3 bases from V and 5 bases from J, with 20 bases in between. In DNA form, the CDR3 reads TGTGCCAGCTCACCCTACGACATGGGGGGGTCAAATAATTCACCCCTCCACTTT. Translation gives CASSPYDMGGSNNSPLHF. Together with reference TRBV18 and TRBJ1-6, the CDR3 gives the full variable domain: NAGVMQNPRHLVRRRGQEARLRCSPMKGHSHVYWYRQLPEEGLKFMVYLQKENIIDESGMPKERFSAEFPKEGPSILRIQQVVRGDSAAYFCASSPYDMGGSNNSPLHFGNGTRLTVT.

CDR3 sequence (DNA): TGTGCCAGCAGCGGGGACGGAAACATTCAGTACTTC. Its protein is CASSGDGNIQYF. This chain links TRBV9 with TRBJ2-4; D possibly matches TRBD1 or TRBD2 (5 bases each). CDR3 length: 12 residues. Trimming removed 3 bases from V and 6 bases from J, with 7 bases in between. CDR1 SGDLS and CDR2 YYNGEE come from the germline V gene.

This clonotype was picked up a small number of times. V gene TRBV5-1 combines with J gene TRBJ2-5; D uncertain. Per the germline V gene, CDR1 is SGHRS and CDR2 is YFSETQ. Deletions cut 3 bases from V and 2 bases from J, with 8 bases between. This CDR3 has 13 residues. The CDR3 DNA reads as TGCGCCAGCAGCTCTGGCCCACAAGAGACCCAGTACTTC. It encodes CASSSGPQETQYF.

This clonotype was observed a few times. V gene TRBV12-3 or TRBV12-4 combines with J gene TRBJ2-5; D is perhaps TRBD2 (5 bases). V gave up 4 bases and J gave up 2 bases, with 17 bases separating them. The CDR3 runs to 16 residues. The CDR3 bases are TGTGCCAGCAGTTCTCCCGCTCAGCGGCTTCAAGAGACCCAGTACTTC. It codes for CASSSPAQRLQETQYF.

The V call is TRBV20-1, the J call TRBJ2-1; D is possibly TRBD2 (6 bases). V was clipped by 3 bases and J by 8 bases, with 14 bases between them. This CDR3 spans 13 amino acids. CDR1 is DFQATT, CDR2 SNEGSKA, per germline (reference sequence). The CDR3 nucleotides read TGCAGTGCTAGTTTCCACCGCGGGGATGAGCAGTTCTTC. Its translation is CSASFHRGDEQFF.

The chain has TRBV7-2 and TRBJ1-3; D not certain. CDR3 size: 15 residues. V dropped 1 base and J dropped 2 bases, with 9 bases sitting between them. CDR1 is SGHTA and CDR2 is FQGNSA in the germline V gene. The DNA of the CDR3 is TGTGCCAGCAGCTTAGTCGATTCCCCTGGAAACACCATATATTTT. Translating it yields CASSLVDSPGNTIYF. The variable domain in full, completed from reference TRBV7-2 and TRBJ1-3, reads GAGVSQSPSNKVTEKGKDVELRCDPISGHTALYWYRQSLGQGLEFLIYFQGNSAPDKSGLPSDRFSAERTGGSVSTLTIQRTQQEDSAVYLCASSLVDSPGNTIYFGEGSWLTVV.

The rearrangement joins TRBV28 to TRBJ2-1; 9 positions match TRBD2. The germline V gene has CDR1 MDHEN and CDR2 SYDVKM. V dropped 3 bases and J dropped 7; count of bases not matched to a gene: 7. This CDR3 has 15 residues. The CDR3 sequence is CASSLYLAGRNEQFF. DNA of the CDR3: TGTGCCAGCAGTTTGTACCTAGCGGGGAGAAATGAGCAGTTCTTC. Using reference TRBV28 and TRBJ2-1 for the parts outside the CDR3, the full variable domain is DVKVTQSSRYLVKRTGEKVFLECVQDMDHENMFWYRQDPGLGLRLIYFSYDVKMKEKGDIPEGYSVSREKKERFSLILESASTNQTSMYLCASSLYLAGRNEQFFGPGTRLTVL.